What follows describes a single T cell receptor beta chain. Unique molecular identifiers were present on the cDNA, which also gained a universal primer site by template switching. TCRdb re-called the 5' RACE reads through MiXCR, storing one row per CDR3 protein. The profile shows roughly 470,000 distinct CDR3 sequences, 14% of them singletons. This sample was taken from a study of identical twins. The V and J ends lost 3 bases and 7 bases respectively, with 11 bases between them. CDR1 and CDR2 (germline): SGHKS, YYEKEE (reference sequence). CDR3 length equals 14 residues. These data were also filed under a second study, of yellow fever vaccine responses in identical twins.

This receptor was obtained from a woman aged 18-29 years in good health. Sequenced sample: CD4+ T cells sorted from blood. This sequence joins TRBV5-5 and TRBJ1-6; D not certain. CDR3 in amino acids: CASSSNVGNSPLHF. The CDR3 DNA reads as TGTGCCAGCAGCTCGAATGTGGGGAATTCACCCCTCCACTTT.